The 7 T cell receptor beta chains reported below all come from one sample, sequenced in a study of blood T cell repertoires in COVID-19. Data came from immunoSEQ multiplex PCR; TCRdb stores just in-frame clones and leaves some out. The data show hundreds of thousands of clones, approximately 90% seen once. The sequenced sample consisted of peripheral blood. The receptors derive from a woman between 18 and 29 years old who had recovered from COVID-19.

V gene TRBV29-1 combines with J gene TRBJ2-1; D is unresolved. Germline V lookup: CDR1 SQVTM, CDR2 ANQGSEA. Trimming cost V 5 bases and J 0 bases, with 2 bases left between them. The CDR3 has 11 amino acids. DNA of the CDR3: TGCAGCGTTCTCTCCTACAATGAGCAGTTCTTC. Its protein is CSVLSYNEQFF.

The V and J genes are TRBV9 and TRBJ2-1, with 7 bases matching TRBD2. This CDR3 has 15 residues. Trimming at V came to 0 bases and at J to 4 bases, leaving 4 bases not matched to a gene. Germline CDR1 SGDLS, CDR2 YYNGEE. Written as DNA, the CDR3 is TGTGCCAGCAGCGTAGGCGGGAGTTTGTACAATGAGCAGTTCTTC. Translation: CASSVGGSLYNEQFF.

The rearrangement uses TRBV6-2 or TRBV6-3 and TRBJ1-1, with a tentative D call TRBD1 (5 bases). Germline V gene lookup returns CDR1 MNHEY and CDR2 SVGEGT. With 5 bases removed from V and 6 bases from J, the gap between germline ends came to 10 bases. The CDR3 loop spans 12 amino acids. The CDR3 loop reads CASSPPGPEAFF. CDR3 nucleotide sequence: TGTGCCAGCAGTCCACCAGGGCCTGAAGCTTTCTTT.

The rearrangement links TRBV10-1 to TRBJ2-6; D is unresolved. The germline V gene has CDR1 WNHNN and CDR2 SYGVQD (reference sequence). With 6 bases removed from V and 6 bases from J, the gap between germline ends came to 15 bases. This CDR3 has 15 residues. CDR3 residues: CASRRSDIQANVLTF. In DNA form, the CDR3 reads TGCGCCAGCAGACGATCCGACATTCAGGCCAACGTCCTGACTTTC.

The genes are TRBV14 and TRBJ2-5; TRBD2 might be the D (6 bases). V was cut by 0 bases and J by 4 bases, with 12 bases left in between. The CDR3 consists of 15 residues. Germline V gene sequence: CDR1 SGHDN, CDR2 FVKESK. The CDR3 DNA is TGTGCCAGCAGCCAAGATATTTGGACTACAGAGACCCAGTACTTC. Its translation is CASSQDIWTTETQYF.

The J gene is TRBJ2-4, the V gene TRBV29-1; maybe TRBD2 (5 bases). Germline V gene data show CDR1 as SQVTM and CDR2 as ANQGSEA. The CDR3 length is 12 residues. With 6 bases removed from V and 9 bases from J, the gap between germline ends came to 15 bases. The CDR3 here is CSVDRGWGIQYF. The CDR3 bases are TGCAGCGTAGACCGGGGATGGGGCATTCAGTACTTC.

This clone showed up just once. This sequence joins TRBV19 and TRBJ2-1; TRBD1 matches 10 bases. Trimming cost V 5 bases and J 4 bases; bases outside gene matches: 8. Germline values: CDR1 LNHDA, CDR2 SQIVND (reference sequence). There are 16 residues in the CDR3. Written as DNA, the CDR3 is TGTGCCAGTAGTCTTAACCGGGACAGGGGATACAATGAGCAGTTCTTC. Protein sequence: CASSLNRDRGYNEQFF. Supplemented by reference TRBV19 and TRBJ2-1, the full variable domain reads DGGITQSPKYLFRKEGQNVTLSCEQNLNHDAMYWYRQDPGQGLRLIYYSQIVNDFQKGDIAEGYSVSREKKESFPLTVTSAQKNPTAFYLCASSLNRDRGYNEQFFGPGTRLTVL.